The 25 T cell receptor beta chains listed next were all sequenced from one sample in a study of shared clonotypes between healthy human individuals. Method: immunoSEQ multiplex PCR; TCRdb's copy keeps in-frame clones and lacks some. The sample records around 700,000 clones, approximately 74% being singletons. The sequenced sample consisted of memory CD4+ T cells sorted from blood. Specified subset: CD45RA-negative fraction. Source of these receptors: a woman in her thirties in good health.

This clone was seen many times. The chain joins TRBV6-1 to TRBJ2-2, with TRBD2 matching 9 bases. The junction had 8 bases not matched to a gene; V was cut back by 5 bases and J by 7 bases. CDR1 and CDR2 (germline): MNHNS, SASEGT. The CDR3 has 15 residues. CDR3 sequence: CASSMTSGILGELFF. In DNA, the CDR3 is TGTGCCAGCAGTATGACTAGCGGTATCCTCGGGGAGCTGTTTTTT.

The chain links TRBV25-1 to TRBJ2-7; 10 bases are a match to TRBD1. Trimming removed 0 bases from V and 2 bases from J; junction bases left unmatched: 4. CDR1 and CDR2 from the germline V gene are MGHDK and SYGVNS. The CDR3 sequence is 16 residues long. The CDR3 reads CASSEYTGTGAYEQYF. CDR3 in DNA: TGTGCCAGCAGTGAATATACCGGGACAGGGGCCTACGAGCAGTACTTC.

As to this clone: An end of the junction does not agree with germline; a read error may underlie this. The chain has TRBV5-4 and TRBJ2-5; 7 nucleotides align to TRBD2. CDR1 and CDR2 from the germline V gene are SGHNT and YYREEE (reference sequence). The CDR3 is 16 residues long. This chain's CDR3 is CASSLFFASGKETSDF. The CDR3 bases are TGTGCCAGCAGCTTGTTCTTTGCTAGCGGTAAAGAGACTTCTGACTTC.

In its sample, this clone was seen many times. The rearrangement uses TRBV5-4 and TRBJ2-7; either TRBD1 or TRBD2 may supply D (9 bases each). Trimming shortened V by 4 bases and J by 3 bases, and 20 bases separated the two germline ends. The CDR3 sequence is 16 residues long. CDR1 and CDR2 (germline): SGHNT, YYREEE (reference sequence). CDR3 in DNA: TGTGCCAGCAGCGCGGGAGGGACAGGGAGAAACTACGAGCAGTACTTC. This translates into CASSAGGTGRNYEQYF.

Written as DNA, the CDR3 is TGTGCCAGCAGTTTCTCTAACATAAATGGCTACACCTTC. Translation gives CASSFSNINGYTF. The chain employs TRBV28 and TRBJ1-2; D call uncertain. From germline, CDR1 is MDHEN and CDR2 SYDVKM. The CDR3 has 13 amino acids. V lost 3 bases and J lost 6, with 11 bases in between.

V and J are TRBV2 and TRBJ2-5, with TRBD2 matching over 7 bases. The CDR3 has 16 residues. V lost 8 bases to trimming and J lost 9 bases; unmatched junction nucleotides: 21. Germline assignment: CDR1 SNHLY and CDR2 FYNNEI. The CDR3 DNA follows: TGTGCCAGCCACTTCTACGGGGCTAGCGGAGCCTTGGCCCAGTACTTC. It translates to CASHFYGASGALAQYF.

The V call is TRBV5-1, the J call TRBJ2-7; D unclear. Germline V gene lookup returns CDR1 SGHRS and CDR2 YFSETQ. V lost 0 bases and J lost 6, with 16 bases in between. There are 15 residues in the CDR3. The CDR3 DNA reads TGCGCCAGCAGCTTGGTGGCAGGACGTCTGGGCGAGCAGTACTTC. Translating it yields CASSLVAGRLGEQYF.

The CDR3 nucleotides read TGCGCCAGCAGCTTGGCTCAGGAAAACTACGAGCAGTACTTC. The encoded protein is CASSLAQENYEQYF. This chain links TRBV5-1 with TRBJ2-7, with D hard to call. The CDR3 sequence is 14 residues long. Germline V gives CDR1 SGHRS, CDR2 YFSETQ. V was trimmed by 0 bases and J by 3 bases, leaving 10 bases between them.

The chain is built from TRBV10-2 and TRBJ2-3, with a possible D match to TRBD1 (6 bases). This CDR3 comprises 15 residues. Germline V gene sequence: CDR1 WSHSY, CDR2 SAAADI. Trimming took 1 base from V and 2 from J, leaving 10 bases between them. CDR3 residues: CASSEWDTITDTQYF. The DNA for the CDR3 is TGCGCCAGCAGTGAGTGGGACACTATCACAGATACGCAGTATTTT.

This clone was counted between two and nine times. V and J are TRBV18 and TRBJ2-3; D may be TRBD1 (6 bases). V lost 4 bases to trimming and J lost 5 bases, with 10 bases between them. This CDR3 is built from 13 residues. Germline CDR1 and CDR2: KGHSH and LQKENI. The CDR3 nucleotides are TGTGCCAGCTCACTTCCAGGGGAAGATACGCAGTATTTT. The encoded protein is CASSLPGEDTQYF.

The chain combines TRBV18 with TRBJ1-2, with D possibly being TRBD1 (5 bases). Trimming took off 2 bases at V and 2 bases at J, with 24 bases between the two ends. This CDR3 region has 19 residues. CDR1 is KGHSH and CDR2 is LQKENI in the germline V gene. CDR3 loop: CASSPTNRDGQTGNYGYTF. The CDR3 DNA reads TGTGCCAGCTCACCAACCAATCGGGACGGACAAACTGGAAACTATGGCTACACCTTC.

The chain joins TRBV7-9 to TRBJ1-1, with unresolved D. This CDR3 comprises 12 residues. Trimming took off 5 bases at V and 3 bases at J, with 7 bases between the two ends. Per the germline V gene, CDR1 is SEHNR and CDR2 is FQNEAQ (reference sequence). DNA for the CDR3: TGTGCCAGCAGCCCTTCAGACACTGAAGCTTTCTTT. Translating gives CASSPSDTEAFF.

The gene calls are TRBV6-6 and TRBJ2-4; D gene uncertain. CDR3 length: 11 residues. Germline CDR1 reads MNHNY; CDR2 reads SVGAGI (reference sequence). V lost 6 bases and J lost 9, with 9 bases in between. CDR3 bases: TGTGCCAGCAGCCAGGTCGGCATTCAGTACTTC. It encodes CASSQVGIQYF.

V gene TRBV6-5 combines with J gene TRBJ2-4, with 12 bases matching TRBD2. The V gene end was trimmed by 6 bases and the J gene end by 8 bases; junction bases not matched to a gene: 5. This CDR3 contains 14 residues. Per the germline V gene, CDR1 is MNHEY and CDR2 is SVGAGI. The CDR3 sequence is CASSLTSGSHIQYF. The CDR3 DNA reads TGTGCCAGCAGCCTGACTAGCGGGAGTCACATTCAGTACTTC.

V is TRBV2 and J is TRBJ2-1; D not resolved. CDR3 size: 14 residues. Germline V gives CDR1 SNHLY, CDR2 FYNNEI. V was clipped by 2 bases and J by 2 bases, with 7 bases between them. CDR3 protein: CASSENLPYNEQFF. The CDR3 nucleotides are TGTGCCAGCAGTGAAAACTTGCCCTACAATGAGCAGTTCTTC.

V and J are TRBV28 and TRBJ2-5, with D perhaps TRBD2 (6 bases). Germline-derived CDR1 and CDR2 are MDHEN and SYDVKM. The CDR3 has 19 amino acids. Trimming took 3 bases from V and 1 from J, leaving 24 bases between them. The CDR3, as DNA: TGTGCCAGCAGTTTTACAGGATTGTACACTAGCATACCCCAAGAGACCCAGTACTTC. Translation: CASSFTGLYTSIPQETQYF. The variable domain in full, completed from reference TRBV28 and TRBJ2-5, reads DVKVTQSSRYLVKRTGEKVFLECVQDMDHENMFWYRQDPGLGLRLIYFSYDVKMKEKGDIPEGYSVSREKKERFSLILESASTNQTSMYLCASSFTGLYTSIPQETQYFGPGTRLLVL.

This clone showed up just a few times. The chain couples TRBV11-2 to TRBJ1-1; D not resolved. The V gene lost 2 bases and the J gene lost 7 bases, with 17 bases spanning the gap. The CDR3 consists of 15 residues. Per germline, CDR1 SGHAT and CDR2 FQNNGV. This chain's CDR3 is CASSLNFNSGDEAFF. CDR3 bases: TGTGCCAGCAGCTTAAATTTTAACTCGGGCGATGAAGCTTTCTTT.

This clone was seen only a few times. J is TRBJ1-4 and V is TRBV19, with D hard to call. Trimming stripped 5 bases from V and 7 bases from J, with 5 bases between. The CDR3 runs 11 residues. Germline CDR1 reads LNHDA; CDR2 reads SQIVND (reference sequence). CDR3 region: CASSYREKLFF. In DNA, the CDR3 is TGTGCCAGTAGTTACCGTGAAAAACTGTTTTTT.

The CDR3 here is CASSESWTSGRSSYEQYF. CDR3 DNA sequence: TGTGCCAGCAGTGAATCATGGACTAGCGGGAGGAGCTCCTACGAGCAGTACTTC. The rearrangement joins TRBV6-1 to TRBJ2-7; 14 bases line up with TRBD2. The CDR3 sequence is 18 residues long. Germline assignment: CDR1 MNHNS and CDR2 SASEGT. V shed 2 bases, J shed 0 bases, and the junction held 6 bases outside the gene matches.

The V gene is TRBV7-2, the J gene TRBJ2-5, with 7 bases lining up with TRBD2. The CDR3 contains 15 residues. After removal of 1 base from V and 4 bases from J, the junction contained 6 bases not matched to a gene. Per germline, CDR1 SGHTA and CDR2 FQGNSA. The CDR3 DNA is TGTGCCAGCAGCTTAGACGCGGGAGCGGGAGAGACCCAGTACTTC. Encoded protein: CASSLDAGAGETQYF.

The V and J genes are TRBV19 and TRBJ2-5; either TRBD1 or TRBD2 may fit D (7 bases each). With 9 bases removed from V and 5 bases from J, the gap between germline ends came to 13 bases. CDR3 length equals 12 residues. Per germline, CDR1 LNHDA and CDR2 SQIVND (reference sequence). CDR3 bases: TGTGCCAGCAGGGGGGGCCAGGAGACCCAGTACTTC. This encodes CASRGGQETQYF.

This chain joins TRBV30 and TRBJ2-5; D gene ambiguous. The germline CDR1 and CDR2 sequences are GTSNPN and SVGIG (reference sequence). The V and J ends lost 0 bases and 2 bases respectively, with 10 bases between them. This CDR3 contains 14 residues. CDR3 protein: CAWSVRRYQETQYF. DNA of the CDR3: TGTGCCTGGAGTGTACGTAGGTATCAAGAGACCCAGTACTTC.

V gene TRBV27 combines with J gene TRBJ2-1; 11 nucleotides align to TRBD2. Unmatched junction bases numbered 11, after V lost 6 bases and J lost 16 bases. The CDR3 is made up of 13 amino acids. Per germline, CDR1 MNHEY and CDR2 SMNVEV (reference sequence). CDR3 nucleotides: TGTGCCAGCAGCCGCTCCCCTCGACTAGCGGGATTCTTC. It codes for CASSRSPRLAGFF.

The rearrangement uses TRBV18 and TRBJ2-6; no clear D gene. Between the trimmed V and J ends, which lost 3 bases and 3 bases, there was a span of 6 bases. This CDR3 region has 14 residues. CDR1 and CDR2 (germline): KGHSH, LQKENI. As DNA, the CDR3 is TGTGCCAGCTCACCGGTGTTTGGGGCCAACGTCCTGACTTTC. Translated, it gives CASSPVFGANVLTF.

The rearrangement links TRBV27 to TRBJ2-7, with TRBD1 matching over 8 bases. Germline CDR1 is MNHEY and CDR2 is SMNVEV (reference sequence). The CDR3 sequence is 15 residues long. The V gene end was trimmed by 4 bases and the J gene end by 7 bases; junction bases not matched to a gene: 12. The CDR3 bases are TGTGCCAGCAGTTCTGCGACAGGGGCCAGGTCGGAGCAGTACTTC. Amino acid sequence: CASSSATGARSEQYF.